The following is a TCR beta chain sequence with its context. Its antigen is currently unknown. Germline V lookup: CDR1 MRHNA, CDR2 SNTAGT. The length of the CDR3 is 13 residues. J gave up 4 bases and V 5 bases, and 2 bases lay outside the gene matches. Ipilimumab CTLA-4 blockade and focal radiation were given to patients with chemo-refractory metastatic non-small-cell lung cancer. The data are from a study of radiotherapy plus CTLA-4 blockade in lung cancer. Turning to the study itself: Patients showed objective responses in 18% of cases and disease control in 31%.

General study points: Reports state that early shifts in blood T cell clones, with interferon-beta, best predicted response.

The assay was immunoSEQ multiplex PCR, and TCRdb's table has in-frame clones only and misses some. The sample consists of approximately 95,000 clones, approximately 78% of them appearing once. This sequence was found in a human donor with non-small cell lung cancer who had a partial response to radiotherapy plus ipilimumab. Sequencing was performed on peripheral blood, taken from a patient treated with radiotherapy plus ipilimumab. The gene calls are TRBV6-4 and TRBJ2-1, with 7 nucleotides matching TRBD2. The CDR3 here is CASSSGTYNEQFF. CDR3 DNA sequence: TGTGCCAGCAGTAGCGGGACTTACAATGAGCAGTTCTTC.